This TCR beta chain was profiled in a study of T cell changes during pregnancy in multiple sclerosis. Method: immunoSEQ multiplex PCR; TCRdb's copy keeps in-frame clones and lacks some. The sample yields more than 25,000 clones, about 88% seen once. V gave up 5 bases and J gave up 3 bases, with 20 bases separating them. The CDR3 sequence is 18 residues long. The material was CD8+ T cells from peripheral blood mononuclear cells, obtained in the third trimester of pregnancy. The sequence derives from a female donor with multiple sclerosis, enrolled in a pregnancy study. V usage is TRBV23-1 and J usage is TRBJ2-6, with D possibly matching TRBD2 (7 bases). TRBV23-1 is an ORF, and what it does is uncertain. The chain's CDR3 is CASSVGGQKVGGANVLTF. The DNA for the CDR3 is TGCGCCAGCAGTGTCGGGGGGCAAAAGGTAGGTGGGGCCAACGTCCTGACTTTC.